This entry is about one TCR beta chain. What it binds is unknown. The data were produced by immunoSEQ multiplex PCR, yet TCRdb's version contains in-frame clones alone and is incomplete. The sample lists about 2.4 million clones; approximately 93% were seen once. The sample comes from a study of shared clonotypes between healthy human individuals. Findings and limits, study-wide: Among donors, the sharing of clonotypes was expected to be influenced by sequencing depth.

From germline, CDR1 is SGHAT and CDR2 FQNNGV. This CDR3 has 15 residues. V was cut by 0 bases and J by 8 bases, with 13 bases left in between. Those who donated were healthy HIV-negative adults, with no recent acute infections or vaccinations reported. The sequenced sample consisted of naive CD4+ T cells from PBMCs. Subset given: CD45RA+ positively selected. The chain has TRBV11-2 and TRBJ2-2; D unclear. The TCR sequence derives from a man younger than 35 in good health. Some clones in this sample may be carry-over from other donors' samples. Written as DNA, the CDR3 is TGTGCCAGCAGCTTAGATTGGAGTTCCGTGGGGGAGCTGTTTTTT. Amino acids: CASSLDWSSVGELFF.